This is a list of T cell receptor beta chains from one sample in a study of OX40 agonist ivuxolimab in advanced cancers. The repertoire was sequenced with immunoSEQ multiplex PCR; TCRdb's copy has only in-frame clones and lacks some. The table lists fewer than 85,000 clones, roughly nine tenths of them singletons. The sample consisted of CD4+ or CD8+ T cells sorted from blood, taken in a trial of the OX40 agonist ivuxolimab. Source of these receptors: an adult with an advanced solid tumor such as melanoma, head and neck, liver or kidney cancer. The CDR3 runs from the conserved cysteine through the conserved F or W. A D gene is named only where the DNA matches it firmly. The size entry is marked missing in some rows and otherwise reads once, few, many or a size class.

TRBV18	-	-	TRBJ1-5	TGTGCCAACTCTATGACAGGAACTAGCAATCAGCCCCAGCATTTT	CANSMTGTSNQPQHF
TRBV7-2	once	-	TRBJ2-1	TGTGCCAGCAGCTTAGTGGGGTGGGTTGGGAATGAGCAGTTCTTC	CASSLVGWVGNEQFF
TRBV18	-	TRBD2	TRBJ2-3	TGTGCCAGCTCACCACTGGGAACTAGCGGAGATACGCAGTATTTT	CASSPLGTSGDTQYF
TRBV15	-	-	TRBJ1-5	TGTGCCACCAGCAGAGTCGGCCAGCCCCAGCATTTT	CATSRVGQPQHF
TRBV19	-	-	TRBJ1-1	TGTGCCAGTAAACGCACGACTAACACTGAAGCTTTCTTT	CASKRTTNTEAFF
TRBV7-9	-	-	TRBJ2-3	TGTGCCAGCAGCCCCAAGACGCCAGGGGTATCAGATACGCAGTATTTT	CASSPKTPGVSDTQYF
TRBV7-9	few	-	TRBJ1-1	TGTGCCAGCAGCTTAGGCCGGGGTGAAGCTTTCTTT	CASSLGRGEAFF
TRBV27	-	TRBD1	TRBJ2-7	TGTGCCAGCAGGAAATCCGGGACAGGGGCCTACGAGCAGTACTTC	CASRKSGTGAYEQYF
TRBV27	-	-	TRBJ1-2	TGTGCCAGCCGGGCAGGGCCATCCGGCTACACCTTC	CASRAGPSGYTF
TRBV2	few	-	TRBJ2-1	TGTGCCAGCAGTGAAATCCTAGAGGGGCAGTTCTTC	CASSEILEGQFF
TRBV5-6	-	TRBD1	TRBJ2-6	TGTGCCAGCAGCTTGGCCGACAGGGTTTACTCCGGGGCCAACGTCCTGACTTTC	CASSLADRVYSGANVLTF
TRBV7-9	-	-	TRBJ2-5	TGTGCCAGCAGCCCCGTCGGCCTCGTCCAAGAGACCCAGTACTTC	CASSPVGLVQETQYF
TRBV19	-	-	TRBJ2-7	TGTGCCAGTAATCCCACCGGACTATCCTACGAGCAGTACTTC	CASNPTGLSYEQYF
TRBV19	few	TRBD2	TRBJ2-2	TGTGCCAGTAGTCCCCGACTAGCTCCCGGGGAGCTGTTTTTT	CASSPRLAPGELFF
TRBV18	-	-	TRBJ1-2	TGTGCCAGCTCACCACGGCAGGAAGTCTATGGCTACACCTTC	CASSPRQEVYGYTF
TRBV5-1	-	-	TRBJ1-3	TGCGCCAGCAAGGCAGACGGAAACACCATATATTTT	CASKADGNTIYF
TRBV10-1	-	-	TRBJ2-2	TGCGCCAGCAGTGACTTAAAATCAGGGGGGGCGAACACCGGGGAGCTGTTTTTT	CASSDLKSGGANTGELFF
TRBV5-6	-	-	TRBJ1-3	TGTGCCAGCAGCTTGGCCAGGGTCTCTGGAAACACCATATATTTT	CASSLARVSGNTIYF
TRBV6-5	-	-	TRBJ1-3	TGTGCCAGCAGGCCCGGCAGGCGGTCTGGAAACACCATATATTTT	CASRPGRRSGNTIYF
TRBV6-5	-	TRBD1	TRBJ2-7	TGTGCCAGCAGTTACTCGGCAGGGGGAGTCTACGAGCAGTACTTC	CASSYSAGGVYEQYF
TRBV7-2	-	-	TRBJ1-5	TGTGCCAGCAGCTTAGCCATGGATCAGCCCCAGCATTTT	CASSLAMDQPQHF
TRBV10-3	-	TRBD2	TRBJ2-1	TGTGCCATCAGTCAAGGGACTAGCGGCCTTCTGGTCAAGGAGCAGTTCTTC	CAISQGTSGLLVKEQFF
TRBV11-2	-	-	TRBJ2-7	TGTGCCAGCAGCCCCATCATTAGTGGCGAGCAGTACTTC	CASSPIISGEQYF
TRBV5-1	-	-	TRBJ1-4	TGCGCCAGCAGGTTAGCCGGGACCGAAACTAATGAAAAACTGTTTTTT	CASRLAGTETNEKLFF
TRBV6-1	-	TRBD1	TRBJ1-4	TGTGCCAGCAGGATGACAGGGGGGGATGAAAAACTGTTTTTT	CASRMTGGDEKLFF
TRBV28	-	-	TRBJ2-7	TGCGCCAGCAGCCCCCCGGGCTACGAGCAGTACTTC	CASSPPGYEQYF
TRBV10-3	-	-	TRBJ1-2	TGTGCCATCAGTGAGTCGGGAGATACAAACTATGGCTACACCTTC	CAISESGDTNYGYTF
TRBV5-1	-	TRBD2	TRBJ2-2	TGCGCCAGCAGCTTGATTGCGGGAGGATTGAACACCGGGGAGCTGTTTTTT	CASSLIAGGLNTGELFF
TRBV18	-	TRBD2	TRBJ2-1	TGTGCCAGCTCACCGCGATCTAGCGGAGATGGCAGCTCCTACAATGAGCAGTTCTTC	CASSPRSSGDGSSYNEQFF
TRBV28	-	-	TRBJ2-5	TGTGCCAGCAGGGAACAGGGCCCCGGACAAGAGACCCAGTACTTC	CASREQGPGQETQYF
TRBV5-1	-	TRBD2	TRBJ2-1	TGCGCCAGCAGCTCCGGGGGGGGCCTCTACAATGAGCAGTTCTTC	CASSSGGGLYNEQFF
TRBV5-4	-	TRBD2	TRBJ2-3	TGTGCCAGCAGCCAACCGGAACTAGCGGGAGGTGGCACAGATACGCAGTATTTT	CASSQPELAGGGTDTQYF
TRBV6-6	-	TRBD1	TRBJ1-2	TGTGCCAGCAGTTACGAGGACAGGTCGCCCCTTTATGGCTACACCTTC	CASSYEDRSPLYGYTF
TRBV6-5	-	TRBD2	TRBJ2-7	TGTGCCAGCAGGCGGAGCGGGGACTTGATATACGAGCAGTACTTC	CASRRSGDLIYEQYF
TRBV6-6	-	TRBD1	TRBJ2-2	TGTGCCAGCGGCGGGACAGGGGTCGGGGAGCTGTTTTTT	CASGGTGVGELFF
TRBV14	-	-	TRBJ1-1	TGTGCCAGCAGCCAAGATCGCGGCAACTTGGAAGCTTTCTTT	CASSQDRGNLEAFF
TRBV30	-	-	TRBJ1-6	TGTGCCTGGAGTGAGCGGAATTCACCCCTCCACTTT	CAWSERNSPLHF
TRBV6-1	-	-	TRBJ1-1	TGTGCCAGCAACGAACGGGGCAGGGCGAACACTGAAGCTTTCTTT	CASNERGRANTEAFF
TRBV7-2	-	TRBD1	TRBJ1-5	TGTGCCAGCAGCTTTACAGGGGGCCTAGGTCAGCCCCAGCATTTT	CASSFTGGLGQPQHF
TRBV7-2	-	-	TRBJ1-1	TGTGCCAGCAGCTTAATGGCTCAACCCACTGAAGCTTTCTTT	CASSLMAQPTEAFF
TRBV5-4	-	TRBD2	TRBJ2-7	TGTGCCAGCAGCTGGGGGACTAGCGAGTTTAGCGAGCAGTACTTC	CASSWGTSEFSEQYF
TRBV10-1	-	-	TRBJ2-7	TGCGCCAGCAGTGACTCACAGGGTACTTCCTACGAGCAGTACTTC	CASSDSQGTSYEQYF
TRBV4-1	-	-	TRBJ1-5	TGCGCCAGCAGCCTCACCCAGGGGAATCAGCCCCAGCATTTT	CASSLTQGNQPQHF
TRBV7-6	-	-	TRBJ2-3	TGTGCCAGCAGCTTAGAAACGGGACGAGCAGATACGCAGTATTTT	CASSLETGRADTQYF
TRBV19	-	TRBD2	TRBJ2-3	TGTGCCAGTACGACTGGCGGGGGGAGCACAGATACGCAGTATTTT	CASTTGGGSTDTQYF
TRBV15	-	TRBD2	TRBJ2-3	TGTGCCACCAGCAGAGGGCCAGCGGGGAGCACAGATACGCAGTATTTT	CATSRGPAGSTDTQYF